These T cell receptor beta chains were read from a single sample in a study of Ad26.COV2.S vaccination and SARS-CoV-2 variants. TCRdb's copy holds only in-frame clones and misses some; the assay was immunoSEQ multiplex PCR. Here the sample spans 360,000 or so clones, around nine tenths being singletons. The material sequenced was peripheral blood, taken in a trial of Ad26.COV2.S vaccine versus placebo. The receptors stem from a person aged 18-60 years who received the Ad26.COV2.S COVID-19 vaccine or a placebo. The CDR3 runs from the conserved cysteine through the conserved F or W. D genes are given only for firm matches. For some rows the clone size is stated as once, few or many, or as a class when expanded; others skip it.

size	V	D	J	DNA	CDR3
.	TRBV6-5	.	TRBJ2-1	TGTGCCAGCAAAAGCAGGGGGGGGAACTACAATGAGCAGTTCTTC	CASKSRGGNYNEQFF
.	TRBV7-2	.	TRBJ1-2	TGTGCCAGCAGCTTAGCGTTGGCAGGGGCTGGGTATGGCTACACCTTC	CASSLALAGAGYGYTF
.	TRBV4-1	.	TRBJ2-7	TGCGCCAGCAGCCAACGGGACAACTCCTACGAGCAGTACTTC	CASSQRDNSYEQYF
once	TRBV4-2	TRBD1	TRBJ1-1	TGTGCCAGCAGCCAGAGGACAGGGCCGAACACTGAAGCTTTCTTT	CASSQRTGPNTEAFF
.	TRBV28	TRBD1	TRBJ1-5	TGTGCCAGCAGTTTGGCCAGGGGGAATCGCAATCAGCCCCAGCATTTT	CASSLARGNRNQPQHF
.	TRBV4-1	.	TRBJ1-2	TGCGCCAGCAGCCAAGAAACAGCCCCTAACTATGGCTACACCTTC	CASSQETAPNYGYTF
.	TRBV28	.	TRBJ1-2	TGTGCCAGCAGTTTAGTTTTCCAGGTCGGCTATGGCTACACCTTC	CASSLVFQVGYGYTF
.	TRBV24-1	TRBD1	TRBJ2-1	TGTGCCACCAGTGAGTCAGGGGGCACTGATGAGCAGTTCTTC	CATSESGGTDEQFF
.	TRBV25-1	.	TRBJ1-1	TGTGCCAGCAGTGAATATTACGGACAGAACACTGAAGCTTTCTTT	CASSEYYGQNTEAFF
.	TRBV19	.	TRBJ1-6	TGTGCCAGTAGTATAGGACGCCGCTTGGCAGGGAAGGTTTCACCCCTCCACTTT	CASSIGRRLAGKVSPLHF
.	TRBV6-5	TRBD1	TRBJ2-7	TGTGCCAGCAGTCGAGCGGGACAGGGTCTCTACGAGCAGTACTTC	CASSRAGQGLYEQYF
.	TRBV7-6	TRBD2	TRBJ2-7	TGTGCCAGCAGTCCCACCGGGACTAGGGGCCACGAGCAGTACTTC	CASSPTGTRGHEQYF
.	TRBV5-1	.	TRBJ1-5	TGCGCCAGCAGCTTGGAGGGTCAGGGCCCCAATCAGCCCCAGCATTTT	CASSLEGQGPNQPQHF
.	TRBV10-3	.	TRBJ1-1	TGTGCCATCAGTGAGTCAAGGGGGAACACTGAAGCTTTCTTT	CAISESRGNTEAFF
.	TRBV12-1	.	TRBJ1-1	TGTGCCAGCAGCTGGGACAGGGTACACACTGAAGCTTTCTTT	CASSWDRVHTEAFF
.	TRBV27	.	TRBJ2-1	TGTGCCAGCAGCCCTCGGGGGAGCTCCTACAATGAGCAGTTCTTC	CASSPRGSSYNEQFF
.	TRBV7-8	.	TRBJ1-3	TGTGCCAGCAGCTTTGGGCAGGACGGAAACACCATATATTTT	CASSFGQDGNTIYF
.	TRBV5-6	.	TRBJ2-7	TGTGCCAGCAGCTTTCAGGGTGCTTCAGGTGAGCAGTACTTC	CASSFQGASGEQYF
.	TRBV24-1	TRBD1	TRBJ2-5	TGTGCCACCAGACCAGGGGGCTGGGAGACCCAGTACTTC	CATRPGGWETQYF
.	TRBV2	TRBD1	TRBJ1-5	TGTGCCAGCCTTGGCGACAGGGGCAATCAGCCCCAGCATTTT	CASLGDRGNQPQHF
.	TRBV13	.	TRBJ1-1	TGTGCCAGCAGCTTACCCCGACAGGAACGTGAACCTTTCTTT	CASSLPRQEREPFF
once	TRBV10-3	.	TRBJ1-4	TGTGCCATCAGTGAGTCCCGACAGGCGGCAACTAATGAAAAACTGTTTTTT	CAISESRQAATNEKLFF
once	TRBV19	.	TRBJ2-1	TGTGCCAGTAGTATTCAGACTAGAGGTTCCTACAATGAGCAGTTCTTC	CASSIQTRGSYNEQFF
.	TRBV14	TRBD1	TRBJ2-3	TGTGCCAGCAGCCAGGGCAGGGGGCATGTTAATACGCAGTATTTT	CASSQGRGHVNTQYF
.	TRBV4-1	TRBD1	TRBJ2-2	TGCGCCAGCAGCGGACAGGGGGCCAACACCGGGGAGCTGTTTTTT	CASSGQGANTGELFF
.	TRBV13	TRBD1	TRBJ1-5	TGTGCCAGCAGCTTAGGAGGGACAGTTAATCAGCCCCAGCATTTT	CASSLGGTVNQPQHF
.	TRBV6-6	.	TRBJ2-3	TGTGCCAGCAGTTACTCCGGGGATAGCATCACGCAGTATTTT	CASSYSGDSITQYF
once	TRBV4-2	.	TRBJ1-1	TGTGCCAGCAGCCCACAGGAGGTGAGGAGGATGAACACTGAAGCTTTCTTT	CASSPQEVRRMNTEAFF
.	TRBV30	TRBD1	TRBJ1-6	TGTGCCTGGAGTGTGGGACAGGGATATTCACCCCTCCACTTT	CAWSVGQGYSPLHF
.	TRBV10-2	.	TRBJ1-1	TGCGCCAGCCGACGGTCCGAGGGCACTGAAGCTTTCTTT	CASRRSEGTEAFF
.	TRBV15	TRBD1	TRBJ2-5	TGTGCCACCAGCAGTAGTAGGGGGCGAGAGACCCAGTACTTC	CATSSSRGRETQYF
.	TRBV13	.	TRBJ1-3	TGTGCCAGCAGCTTAGCCTCAGGAAACACCATATATTTT	CASSLASGNTIYF
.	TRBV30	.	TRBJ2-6	TGTGCCTGGAGTGTAGGTCCAGGGATCGGGGCCAACGTCCTGACTTTC	CAWSVGPGIGANVLTF
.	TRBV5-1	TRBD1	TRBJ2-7	TGCGCCAGCAGCTACGGGACAGGGGGAGGCGAGCAGTACTTC	CASSYGTGGGEQYF
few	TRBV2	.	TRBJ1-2	TGTGCCAGCCGTGACACCAACTATGGCTACACCTTC	CASRDTNYGYTF
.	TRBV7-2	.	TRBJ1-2	TGTGCCAGCAGCTTAGCGGGGAAGGCGTATGGCTACACCTTC	CASSLAGKAYGYTF
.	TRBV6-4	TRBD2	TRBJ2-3	TGTGCCAGCAGTTTGGTCCCGGGACTAGCGGATACGCAGTATTTT	CASSLVPGLADTQYF
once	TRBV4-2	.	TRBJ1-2	TGTGCCAGCAGTCAGGACAGCAACTATGGCTACACCTTC	CASSQDSNYGYTF
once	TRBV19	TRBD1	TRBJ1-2	TGTGCCAGTAGTATGTCTCCCGGGACAGGGGTTGGCTACACCTTC	CASSMSPGTGVGYTF
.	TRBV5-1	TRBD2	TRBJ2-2	TGCGCCAGCAGCTTGGCCGTCGTTAGCGGGGCCGGGGAGCTGTTTTTT	CASSLAVVSGAGELFF
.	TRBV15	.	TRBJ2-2	TGTGCCACCGGGATTCCGAACACCGGGGAGCTGTTTTTT	CATGIPNTGELFF
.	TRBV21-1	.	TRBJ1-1	TGTGCCAGCATCGCAGAGTTTAACACTGAAGCTTTCTTT	CASIAEFNTEAFF
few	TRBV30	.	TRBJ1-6	TGTGCCTGGAGTGTCGAGAGCTCCTATAATTCACCCCTCCACTTT	CAWSVESSYNSPLHF
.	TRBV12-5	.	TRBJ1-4	TGTGCTAGTGGTTTGGGCGGGGAGGGGGATGAAAAACTGTTTTTT	CASGLGGEGDEKLFF
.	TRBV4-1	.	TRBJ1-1	TGCGCCAGCAGCCAAGGGGTGTCCGGGGCCGGGAGAGAAGCTTTCTTT	CASSQGVSGAGREAFF
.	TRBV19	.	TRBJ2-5	TGTGCCAGTAGTACCCCGGGAGCCAGGGTAGGGGAAGAGACCCAGTACTTC	CASSTPGARVGEETQYF
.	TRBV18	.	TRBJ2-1	TGTGCCAGCTCACCGGGGGGATTCAATGAGCAGTTCTTC	CASSPGGFNEQFF
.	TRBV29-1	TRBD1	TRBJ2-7	TGCAGCGTTGGGGACAGCCCCCTAAGCTACGAGCAGTACTTC	CSVGDSPLSYEQYF
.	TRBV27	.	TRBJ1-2	TGTGCCAGCAGCCCCCGTACAGGGTATTATGGCTACACCTTC	CASSPRTGYYGYTF
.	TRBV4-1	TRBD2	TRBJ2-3	TGCGCCAGCAGCCAAGAGGTGTCTAGCGGGGGGGTCGGGAGCACAGATACGCAGTATTTT	CASSQEVSSGGVGSTDTQYF
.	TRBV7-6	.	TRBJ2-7	TGTGCCAGCAGCTTAGGTGACGCAGCCTACTACGAGCAGTACTTC	CASSLGDAAYYEQYF
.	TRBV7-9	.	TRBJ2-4	TGTGCCAGCAGCTTTAGGGATATAAACATTCAGTACTTC	CASSFRDINIQYF
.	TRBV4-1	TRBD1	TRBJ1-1	TGCGCCAGCAGCTCCGGGACAGGGGGCTTGAACACTGAAGCTTTCTTT	CASSSGTGGLNTEAFF
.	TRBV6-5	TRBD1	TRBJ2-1	TGTGCCAGCGCGGCGGCGGGACAGGGTTACAATGAGCAGTTCTTC	CASAAAGQGYNEQFF
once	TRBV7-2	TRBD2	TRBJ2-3	TGTGCCAGCAGCTTGCTAGCGGGGGGGCCCCGAGATACGCAGTATTTT	CASSLLAGGPRDTQYF
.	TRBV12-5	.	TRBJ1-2	TGTGCTAGTGGTTTGGACTACAGATATGGCTACACCTTC	CASGLDYRYGYTF
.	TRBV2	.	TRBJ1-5	TGTGCCAGCAGTAGCCGGGCGGGGGGTCAGCCCCAGCATTTT	CASSSRAGGQPQHF
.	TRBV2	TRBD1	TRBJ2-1	TGTGCCAGCAGTTGGGACAGGACCAATGAGCAGTTCTTC	CASSWDRTNEQFF
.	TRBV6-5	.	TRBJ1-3	TGTGCCAGCAAGGGAAGGGGAATATCTGGAAACACCATATATTTT	CASKGRGISGNTIYF
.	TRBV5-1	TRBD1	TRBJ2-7	TGCGCCAGCAGCCCGGGACAGGGGGCCTACGAGCAGTACTTC	CASSPGQGAYEQYF